This T cell receptor (beta chain) was captured by sequencing in a study of shared clonotypes between healthy human individuals. The DNA input per sorted-subset replicate PCR was approximately 210 ng, corresponding to some 30,000 T cell genomes. This table comes from immunoSEQ multiplex PCR, and its TCRdb copy is limited to in-frame clones, with some not included. The sample contains about 2 million clones, approximately 94% of which appear only once. Naive CD8 cells lacked CD45RO, underwent positive selection for CCR7 and left out terminally differentiated effector memory CD45RA+ cells. The study drew all its donors from Caucasian adults living in Nashville, Tennessee. Study observations and caveats: Across subsets, estimated richness was generally greater for naive than for memory populations.

Trimming at V came to 4 bases and at J to 4 bases, leaving 8 bases not matched to a gene. The germline V gene encodes CDR1 MDHEN and CDR2 SYDVKM. This CDR3 contains 15 residues. A word on this clone: Its target is not known.

The rearrangement joins TRBV28 to TRBJ1-2; 8 nucleotides align to TRBD1. Source material: naive CD8+ T cells sorted from blood. The TCR originated in a man aged 18-30 years in good health. The CDR3 nucleotides are TGTGCCAGCAGTTCGAACCGGGACAGGCCCTATGGCTACACCTTC. Translated: CASSSNRDRPYGYTF.